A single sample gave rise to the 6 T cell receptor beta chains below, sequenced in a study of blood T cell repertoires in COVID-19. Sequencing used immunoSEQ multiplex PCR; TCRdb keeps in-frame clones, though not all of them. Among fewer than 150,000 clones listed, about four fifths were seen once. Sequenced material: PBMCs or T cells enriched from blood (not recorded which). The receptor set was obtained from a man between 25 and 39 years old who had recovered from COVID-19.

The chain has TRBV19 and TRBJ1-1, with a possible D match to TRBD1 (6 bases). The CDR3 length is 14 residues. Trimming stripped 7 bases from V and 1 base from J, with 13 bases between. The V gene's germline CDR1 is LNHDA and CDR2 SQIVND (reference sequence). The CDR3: CASTTGHQNTEAFF. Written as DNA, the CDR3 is TGTGCCAGTACCACGGGACACCAGAACACTGAAGCTTTCTTT.

DNA for the CDR3: TGTGCCAGTCGACCGGGACTAGCGGGAGAATACGAGCAGTACTTC. Its protein product is CASRPGLAGEYEQYF. V gene TRBV19 combines with J gene TRBJ2-7; 14 positions match TRBD2. CDR3 size: 15 residues. V dropped 8 bases and J dropped 4; count of bases not matched to a gene: 7. Per the germline V gene, CDR1 is LNHDA and CDR2 is SQIVND (reference sequence). Full variable domain (missing parts from reference TRBV19 and TRBJ2-7): DGGITQSPKYLFRKEGQNVTLSCEQNLNHDAMYWYRQDPGQGLRLIYYSQIVNDFQKGDIAEGYSVSREKKESFPLTVTSAQKNPTAFYLCASRPGLAGEYEQYFGPGTRLTVT.

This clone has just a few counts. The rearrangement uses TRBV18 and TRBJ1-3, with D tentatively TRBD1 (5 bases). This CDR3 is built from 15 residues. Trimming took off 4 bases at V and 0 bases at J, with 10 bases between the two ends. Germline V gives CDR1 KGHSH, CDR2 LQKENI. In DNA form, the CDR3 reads TGTGCCAGCTCACTGGACAACAACTCTGGAAACACCATATATTTT. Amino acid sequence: CASSLDNNSGNTIYF.

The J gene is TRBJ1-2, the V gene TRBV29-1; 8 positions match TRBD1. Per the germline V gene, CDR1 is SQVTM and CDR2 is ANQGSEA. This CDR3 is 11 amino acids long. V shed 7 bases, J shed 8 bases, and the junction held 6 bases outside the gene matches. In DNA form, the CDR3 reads TGCAGCGCTGGGACAGGTAACGGCTACACCTTC. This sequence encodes CSAGTGNGYTF.

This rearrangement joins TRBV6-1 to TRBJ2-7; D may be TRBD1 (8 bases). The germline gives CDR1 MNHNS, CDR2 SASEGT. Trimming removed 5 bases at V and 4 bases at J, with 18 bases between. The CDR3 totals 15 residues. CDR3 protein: CASSSGQGGIYEQYF. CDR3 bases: TGTGCCAGCAGTTCTGGACAGGGAGGGATTTACGAGCAGTACTTC.

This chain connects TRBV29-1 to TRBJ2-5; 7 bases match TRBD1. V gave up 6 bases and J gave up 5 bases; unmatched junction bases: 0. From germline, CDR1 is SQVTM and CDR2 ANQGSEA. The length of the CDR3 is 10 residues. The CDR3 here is CSVQGETQYF. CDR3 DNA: TGCAGCGTACAGGGGGAGACCCAGTACTTC.